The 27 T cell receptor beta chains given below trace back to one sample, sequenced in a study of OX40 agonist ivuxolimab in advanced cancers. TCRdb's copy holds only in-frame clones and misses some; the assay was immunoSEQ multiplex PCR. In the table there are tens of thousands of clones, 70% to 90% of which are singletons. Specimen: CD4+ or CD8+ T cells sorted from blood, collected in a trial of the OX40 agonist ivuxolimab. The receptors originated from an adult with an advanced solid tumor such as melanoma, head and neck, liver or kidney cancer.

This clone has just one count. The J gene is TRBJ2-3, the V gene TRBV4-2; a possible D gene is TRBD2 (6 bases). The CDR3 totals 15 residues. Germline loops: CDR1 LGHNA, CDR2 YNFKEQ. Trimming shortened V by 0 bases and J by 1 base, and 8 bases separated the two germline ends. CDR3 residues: CASSQEAGGTDTQYF. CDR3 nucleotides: TGTGCCAGCAGCCAAGAAGCGGGTGGCACAGATACGCAGTATTTT.

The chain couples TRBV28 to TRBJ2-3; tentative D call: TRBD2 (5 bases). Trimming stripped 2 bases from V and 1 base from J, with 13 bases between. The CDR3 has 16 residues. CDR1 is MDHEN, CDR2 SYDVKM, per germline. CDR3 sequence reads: CASSLPGVTGTDTQYF. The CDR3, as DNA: TGTGCCAGCAGTTTACCCGGGGTGACCGGCACAGATACGCAGTATTTT.

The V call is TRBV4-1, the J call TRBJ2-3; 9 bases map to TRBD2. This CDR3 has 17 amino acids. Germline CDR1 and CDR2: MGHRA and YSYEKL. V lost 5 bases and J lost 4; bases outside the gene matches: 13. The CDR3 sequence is CASSGGAGGPLADTQYF. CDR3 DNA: TGCGCCAGCAGCGGGGGTGCGGGAGGGCCGTTGGCAGATACGCAGTATTTT.

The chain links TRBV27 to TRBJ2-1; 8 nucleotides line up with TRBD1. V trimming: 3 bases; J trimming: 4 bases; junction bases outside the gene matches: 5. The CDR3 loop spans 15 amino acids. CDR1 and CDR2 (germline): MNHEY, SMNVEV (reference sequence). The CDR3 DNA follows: TGTGCCAGCAGTTTCCCGGGACAGGTATACAATGAGCAGTTCTTC. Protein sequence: CASSFPGQVYNEQFF.

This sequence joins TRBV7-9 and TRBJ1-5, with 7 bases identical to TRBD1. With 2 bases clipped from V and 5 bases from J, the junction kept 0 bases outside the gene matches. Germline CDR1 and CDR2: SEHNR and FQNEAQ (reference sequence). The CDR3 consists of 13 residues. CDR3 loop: CASSLQGDQPQHF. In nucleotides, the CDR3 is TGTGCCAGCAGCTTACAGGGGGATCAGCCCCAGCATTTT.

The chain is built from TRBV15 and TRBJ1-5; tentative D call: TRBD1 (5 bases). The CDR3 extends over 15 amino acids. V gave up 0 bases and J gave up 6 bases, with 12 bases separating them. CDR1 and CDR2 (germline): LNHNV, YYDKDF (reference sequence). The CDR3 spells CATSRDQGAGQPQHF. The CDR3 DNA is TGTGCCACCAGCAGAGATCAAGGGGCTGGTCAGCCCCAGCATTTT.

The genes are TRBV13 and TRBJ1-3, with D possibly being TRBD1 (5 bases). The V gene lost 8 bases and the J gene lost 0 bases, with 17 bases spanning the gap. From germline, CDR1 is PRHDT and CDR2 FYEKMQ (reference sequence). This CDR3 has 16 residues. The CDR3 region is CASSGSTGHSGNTIYF. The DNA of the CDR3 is TGTGCCAGCTCGGGTTCCACAGGCCACTCTGGAAACACCATATATTTT.

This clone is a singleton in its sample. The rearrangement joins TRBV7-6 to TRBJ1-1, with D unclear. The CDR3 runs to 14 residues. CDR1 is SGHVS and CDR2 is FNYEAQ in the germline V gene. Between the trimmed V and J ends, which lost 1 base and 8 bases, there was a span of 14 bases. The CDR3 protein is CASSLVRAGTEAFF. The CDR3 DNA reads TGTGCCAGCAGCTTAGTTAGAGCGGGTACAGAAGCTTTCTTT.

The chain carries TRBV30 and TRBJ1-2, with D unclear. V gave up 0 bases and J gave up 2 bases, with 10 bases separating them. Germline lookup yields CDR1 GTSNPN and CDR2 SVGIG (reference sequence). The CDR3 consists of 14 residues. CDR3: CAWSVLPGNYGYTF. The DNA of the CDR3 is TGTGCCTGGAGTGTACTCCCGGGGAACTATGGCTACACCTTC.

The CDR3 DNA reads as TGTGCCAGCAGTGAATCCGGGGGACTACCGTACAATGAGCAGTTCTTC. As protein: CASSESGGLPYNEQFF. This chain uses TRBV2 with TRBJ2-1, with 7 bases matching TRBD2. V dropped 2 bases and J dropped 4; count of bases not matched to a gene: 8. CDR1 and CDR2 (germline): SNHLY, FYNNEI. The CDR3 is made up of 16 amino acids. The full variable domain, rest sourced from reference TRBV2 and TRBJ2-1, is EPEVTQTPSHQVTQMGQEVILRCVPISNHLYFYWYRQILGQKVEFLVSFYNNEISEKSEIFDDQFSVERPDGSNFTLKIRSTKLEDSAMYFCASSESGGLPYNEQFFGPGTRLTVL.

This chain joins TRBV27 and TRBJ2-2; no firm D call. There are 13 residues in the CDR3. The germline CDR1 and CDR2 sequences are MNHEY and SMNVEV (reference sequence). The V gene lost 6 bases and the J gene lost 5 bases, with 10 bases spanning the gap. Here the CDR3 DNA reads TGTGCCAGCAGCCCCCTCGGGACCGGGGAGCTGTTTTTT. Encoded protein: CASSPLGTGELFF.

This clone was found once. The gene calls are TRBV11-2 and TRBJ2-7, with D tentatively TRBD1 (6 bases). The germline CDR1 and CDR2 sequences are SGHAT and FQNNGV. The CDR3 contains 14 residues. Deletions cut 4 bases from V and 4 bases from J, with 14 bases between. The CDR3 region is CASSWPGELYEQYF. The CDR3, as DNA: TGTGCCAGCAGCTGGCCAGGGGAACTTTACGAGCAGTACTTC.

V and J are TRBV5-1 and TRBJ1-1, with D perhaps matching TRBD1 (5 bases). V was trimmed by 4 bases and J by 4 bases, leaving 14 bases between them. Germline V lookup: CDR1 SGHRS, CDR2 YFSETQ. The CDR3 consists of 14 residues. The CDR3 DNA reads TGCGCCAGCAGCCCGGAGGGGCTAGGCACTGAAGCTTTCTTT. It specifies CASSPEGLGTEAFF. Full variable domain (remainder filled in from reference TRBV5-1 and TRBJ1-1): KAGVTQTPRYLIKTRGQQVTLSCSPISGHRSVSWYQQTPGQGLQFLFEYFSETQRNKGNFPGRFSGRQFSNSRSEMNVSTLELGDSALYLCASSPEGLGTEAFFGQGTRLTVV.

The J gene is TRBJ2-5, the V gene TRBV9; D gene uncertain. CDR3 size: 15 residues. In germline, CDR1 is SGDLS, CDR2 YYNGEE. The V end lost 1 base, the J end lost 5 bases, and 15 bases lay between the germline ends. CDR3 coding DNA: TGTGCCAGCAGCGTATTCCCTGAACAGTTGGAGACCCAGTACTTC. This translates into CASSVFPEQLETQYF.

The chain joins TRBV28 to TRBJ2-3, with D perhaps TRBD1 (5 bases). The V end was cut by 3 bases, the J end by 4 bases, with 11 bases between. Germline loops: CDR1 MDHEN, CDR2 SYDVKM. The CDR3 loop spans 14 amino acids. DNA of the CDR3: TGTGCCAGCAGTTTCCGCCAGGGCTCAGATACGCAGTATTTT. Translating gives CASSFRQGSDTQYF.

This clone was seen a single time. The CDR3 DNA sequence: TGTGCCAGCAGCTTGGATGGACTAGCGGGAGGGCCTAACAATGAGCAGTTCTTC. Its translation: CASSLDGLAGGPNNEQFF. The chain employs TRBV5-4 and TRBJ2-1, with 15 nucleotides matching TRBD2. CDR1 SGHNT and CDR2 YYREEE come from the germline V gene (reference sequence). J lost 5 bases, V lost 0 bases, and 6 bases had no gene match. The CDR3 covers 18 residues.

In DNA, the CDR3 is TGTGCCAGCAGCCTCGGACAGATGAACACTGAAGCTTTCTTT. Translating gives CASSLGQMNTEAFF. This chain uses TRBV11-1 with TRBJ1-1; TRBD1 might be the D (6 bases). V was pared by 5 bases and J by 0 bases, with 10 bases between. CDR1 and CDR2 (germline): SGHAT, FQDESV (reference sequence). The CDR3 is made up of 14 amino acids.

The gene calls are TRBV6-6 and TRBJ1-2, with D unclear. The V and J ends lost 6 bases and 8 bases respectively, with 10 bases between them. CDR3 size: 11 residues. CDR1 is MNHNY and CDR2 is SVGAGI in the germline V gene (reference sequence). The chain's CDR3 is CASSLTSGYTF. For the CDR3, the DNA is TGTGCCAGCAGCCTGACGAGCGGCTACACCTTC.

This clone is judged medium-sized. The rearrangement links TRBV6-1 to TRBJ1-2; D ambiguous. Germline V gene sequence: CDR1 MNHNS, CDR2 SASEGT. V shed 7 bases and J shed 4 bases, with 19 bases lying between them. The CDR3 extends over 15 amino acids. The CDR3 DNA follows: TGTGCCAGCAACCTCCAAGACGGGGATGCCTATGGCTACACCTTC. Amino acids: CASNLQDGDAYGYTF.

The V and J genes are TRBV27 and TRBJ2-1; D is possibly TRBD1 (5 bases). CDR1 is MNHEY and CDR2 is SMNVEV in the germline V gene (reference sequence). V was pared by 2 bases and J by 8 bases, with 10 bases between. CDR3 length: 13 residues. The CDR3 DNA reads TGTGCCAGCAGTTTAAGGTGGGGCGATGAGCAGTTCTTC. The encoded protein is CASSLRWGDEQFF.

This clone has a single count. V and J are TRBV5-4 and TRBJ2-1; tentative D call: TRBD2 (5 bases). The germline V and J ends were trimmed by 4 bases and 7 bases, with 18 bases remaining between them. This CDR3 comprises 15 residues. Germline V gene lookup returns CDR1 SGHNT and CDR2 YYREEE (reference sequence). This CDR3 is CASSPGGSLWNEQFF. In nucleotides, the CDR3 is TGTGCCAGCAGCCCGGGTGGGAGTCTTTGGAATGAGCAGTTCTTC.

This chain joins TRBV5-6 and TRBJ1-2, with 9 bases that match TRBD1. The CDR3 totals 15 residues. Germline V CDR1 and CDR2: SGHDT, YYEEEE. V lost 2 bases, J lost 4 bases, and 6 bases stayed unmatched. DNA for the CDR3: TGTGCCAGCAGCTTTTACAGGGGGCGCAGCTATGGCTACACCTTC. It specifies CASSFYRGRSYGYTF.

CDR3 nucleotides: TGTGCCAGCTCCGGACTAGCGGGGGACGGGAATGAGCAGTTCTTC. Amino acids: CASSGLAGDGNEQFF. This chain joins TRBV18 and TRBJ2-1; 13 bases are a match to TRBD2. This CDR3 contains 15 residues. After removal of 6 bases from V and 7 bases from J, the junction contained 6 bases not matched to a gene. Germline-derived CDR1 and CDR2 are KGHSH and LQKENI.

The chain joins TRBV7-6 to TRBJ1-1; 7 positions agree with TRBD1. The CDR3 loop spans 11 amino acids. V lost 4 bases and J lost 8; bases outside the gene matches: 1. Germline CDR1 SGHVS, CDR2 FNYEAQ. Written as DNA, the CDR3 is TGTGCCAGCAGCTCGGGACAGGAAGCTTTCTTT. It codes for CASSSGQEAFF.

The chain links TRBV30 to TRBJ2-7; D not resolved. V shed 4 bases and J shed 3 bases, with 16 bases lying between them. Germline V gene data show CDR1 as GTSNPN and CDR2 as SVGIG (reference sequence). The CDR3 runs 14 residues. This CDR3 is CAWKRQAARYEQYF. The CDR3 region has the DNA TGTGCCTGGAAAAGGCAGGCAGCCCGCTACGAGCAGTACTTC.

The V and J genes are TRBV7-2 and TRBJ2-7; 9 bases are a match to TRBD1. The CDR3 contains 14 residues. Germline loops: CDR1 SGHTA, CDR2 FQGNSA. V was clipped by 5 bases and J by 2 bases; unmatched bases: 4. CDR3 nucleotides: TGTGCCAGCAGCCCCGGGACAGGGCCCTACGAGCAGTACTTC. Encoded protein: CASSPGTGPYEQYF.

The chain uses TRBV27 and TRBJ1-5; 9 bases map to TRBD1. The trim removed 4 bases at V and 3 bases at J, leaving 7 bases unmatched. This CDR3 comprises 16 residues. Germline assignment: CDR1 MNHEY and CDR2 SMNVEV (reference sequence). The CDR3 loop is CASSSTTGGINQPQHF. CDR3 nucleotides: TGTGCCAGCAGTTCCACGACAGGGGGGATCAATCAGCCCCAGCATTTT.